Each of the 30 T cell receptor beta chains below was sequenced from the same sample in a study of CD8 T cells in Susac syndrome. Reverse transcription of about 0.5 to 1 ug RNA used random hexamers. TCRdb called the immunoSEQ multiplex PCR reads again in MiXCR, with one record for every CDR3 protein. Here the sample spans around 200,000 distinct CDR3 sequences, more than 85% being singletons. Sample: CD8+ T cells from PBMCs. Every receptor here comes from a human donor with multiple sclerosis.

The chain couples TRBV4-1 to TRBJ1-1; no firm D call. Germline CDR1 reads MGHRA; CDR2 reads YSYEKL. The V end lost 0 bases, the J end lost 4 bases, and 6 bases lay between the germline ends. The CDR3 consists of 13 residues. CDR3 amino acids: CASSQDSLTEAFF. The CDR3 DNA reads as TGCGCCAGCAGCCAAGATTCCCTCACTGAAGCTTTCTTT.

The count of this clonotype is one. The chain combines TRBV4-3 with TRBJ1-2; D is perhaps TRBD1 (6 bases). The germline gives CDR1 LGHNA, CDR2 YSLEER. This CDR3 is 13 amino acids long. Trimming took 1 base from V and 6 from J, leaving 9 bases between them. The CDR3 loop is CASSQGAGDGYTF. The CDR3 region has the DNA TGCGCCAGCAGCCAAGGGGCAGGGGATGGCTACACCTTC.

The V and J genes are TRBV5-1 and TRBJ1-1; D is unclear. Deletions cut 0 bases from V and 5 bases from J, with 14 bases between. Germline V gives CDR1 SGHRS, CDR2 YFSETQ. This CDR3 has 15 amino acids. The CDR3 spells CASSLGRQGRTEAFF. The CDR3 coding sequence is TGCGCCAGCAGCTTGGGCCGACAAGGACGGACTGAAGCTTTCTTT.

V is TRBV20-1 and J is TRBJ2-5, with TRBD2 matching 8 bases. The germline CDR1 and CDR2 sequences are DFQATT and SNEGSKA (reference sequence). Losses at the gene ends were 6 bases for V and 2 bases for J; bases not matched to a gene: 14. The length of the CDR3 is 16 residues. The CDR3 is CSASPGKRESQETQYF. In DNA, the CDR3 is TGCAGTGCCTCTCCCGGGAAGCGGGAGTCACAAGAGACCCAGTACTTC.

This chain connects TRBV2 to TRBJ2-2; a weak D match, TRBD1 (6 bases). The germline V gene has CDR1 SNHLY and CDR2 FYNNEI. The V gene lost 4 bases and the J gene lost 0 bases, with 12 bases spanning the gap. The CDR3 contains 16 residues. CDR3 residues: CASSAKDSPNTGELFF. For the CDR3, the DNA is TGTGCCAGCAGTGCCAAGGACAGCCCGAACACCGGGGAGCTGTTTTTT.

The CDR3 reads CASSRGGEFFHEQYF. CDR3 sequence (DNA): TGTGCCAGCTCGAGAGGGGGCGAGTTTTTCCACGAGCAGTACTTC. The chain carries TRBV9 and TRBJ2-7; the match to TRBD1 covers 7 bases. This CDR3 has 15 residues. Germline CDR1 is SGDLS and CDR2 is YYNGEE. V was pared by 7 bases and J by 5 bases, with 15 bases of the junction left unmatched.

The J gene is TRBJ2-2, the V gene TRBV19; D ambiguous. The CDR3 totals 14 residues. Germline CDR1 is LNHDA and CDR2 is SQIVND (reference sequence). V lost 8 bases and J lost 1, with 11 bases in between. DNA for the CDR3: TGTGCCAGTCTTCGACGGCGGAACACCGGGGAGCTGTTTTTT. Its protein product is CASLRRRNTGELFF.

This clonotype was counted a single time. The rearrangement uses TRBV15 and TRBJ2-7; 10 bases align to TRBD2. V lost 0 bases, J lost 2 bases, and 4 bases stayed unmatched. This CDR3 contains 16 residues. CDR1 and CDR2 (germline): LNHNV, YYDKDF (reference sequence). CDR3 sequence reads: CATSRDHLAGAYEQYF. For the CDR3, the DNA is TGTGCCACCAGCAGAGATCACCTAGCGGGGGCCTACGAGCAGTACTTC.

This chain uses TRBV12-3 or TRBV12-4 with TRBJ1-2; TRBD1 is a possible D gene (5 bases). Trimming stripped 8 bases from V and 5 bases from J, with 18 bases between. This CDR3 contains 14 residues. The CDR3 reads CASSEAWGGYGYTF. CDR3 bases: TGTGCCAGCTCCGAGGCTTGGGGGGGTTATGGCTACACCTTC.

The chain joins TRBV7-9 to TRBJ1-2; a weak D match, TRBD1 (5 bases). CDR1 and CDR2 (germline): SEHNR, FQNEAQ (reference sequence). V lost 1 base and J lost 6, with 18 bases in between. The CDR3 sequence is 16 residues long. The CDR3 is CASSLGFVDRMDGYTF. CDR3 bases: TGTGCCAGCAGCTTAGGGTTTGTTGACAGAATGGATGGCTACACCTTC.

The J gene is TRBJ2-2, the V gene TRBV3-1; 8 nucleotides agree with TRBD1. Trimming removed 2 bases from V and 6 bases from J; junction bases left unmatched: 8. The germline CDR1 and CDR2 sequences are LGHDT and YNNKEL (reference sequence). The CDR3 length is 16 residues. CDR3 DNA: TGTGCCAGCAGCCAACAGGGGACAGGAAGGCCCGGGGAGCTGTTTTTT. Amino acids: CASSQQGTGRPGELFF. Using reference TRBV3-1 and TRBJ2-2 for the parts outside the CDR3, the full variable domain is DTAVSQTPKYLVTQMGNDKSIKCEQNLGHDTMYWYKQDSKKFLKIMFSYNNKELIINETVPNRFSPKSPDKAHLNLHINSLELGDSAVYFCASSQQGTGRPGELFFGEGSRLTVL.

The chain couples TRBV7-9 to TRBJ1-6, with TRBD1 as a possible D gene (5 bases). V was trimmed by 1 base and J by 7 bases, leaving 11 bases between them. From germline, CDR1 is SEHNR and CDR2 FQNEAQ (reference sequence). This CDR3 has 15 residues. The CDR3 protein is CASSLVAGRNSPLHF. The CDR3 DNA reads TGTGCCAGCAGCTTAGTAGCAGGGCGGAATTCACCCCTCCACTTT.

The V and J genes are TRBV9 and TRBJ1-2; 8 bases fit TRBD1. J lost 4 bases, V lost 2 bases, and 10 bases had no gene match. Germline V CDR1 and CDR2: SGDLS, YYNGEE. CDR3 length: 16 amino acids. CDR3 amino acids: CASSVSGGAGIYGYTF. CDR3 coding DNA: TGTGCCAGCAGCGTGTCAGGGGGCGCGGGCATCTATGGCTACACCTTC.

V usage is TRBV27 and J usage is TRBJ1-2, with D unclear. Germline lookup yields CDR1 MNHEY and CDR2 SMNVEV (reference sequence). The CDR3 consists of 11 residues. Trimming removed 8 bases from V and 5 bases from J, with 9 bases in between. CDR3 amino acids: CASGNGYGYTF. CDR3 in DNA: TGTGCCAGCGGAAATGGTTATGGCTACACCTTC.

The chain recombines TRBV20-1 with TRBJ1-2, with D maybe TRBD1 (6 bases). The length of the CDR3 is 12 residues. Trimming removed 1 base from V and 6 bases from J, with 9 bases in between. Germline V gives CDR1 DFQATT, CDR2 SNEGSKA (reference sequence). CDR3 in amino acids: CSARGGRDGYTF. The CDR3 nucleotides are TGCAGTGCTAGAGGGGGGCGCGATGGCTACACCTTC.

This chain connects TRBV9 to TRBJ2-5; D is perhaps TRBD2 (6 bases). With 4 bases removed from V and 9 bases from J, the gap between germline ends came to 19 bases. The CDR3 loop spans 14 amino acids. CDR1 and CDR2 from the germline V gene are SGDLS and YYNGEE. The CDR3 spells CASSLAAGQQAQYF. In nucleotides, the CDR3 is TGTGCCAGCAGCTTGGCGGCGGGGCAGCAGGCCCAGTACTTC.

The chain is built from TRBV3-1 and TRBJ1-1; D remains ambiguous. CDR3 size: 14 residues. Germline CDR1 and CDR2: LGHDT and YNNKEL (reference sequence). The V end was cut by 4 bases, the J end by 0 bases, with 9 bases between. The CDR3 loop is CASSPFGLNTEAFF. The DNA of the CDR3 is TGTGCCAGCAGCCCTTTCGGGTTGAACACTGAAGCTTTCTTT.

The rearrangement uses TRBV20-1 and TRBJ1-2; D ambiguous. The V and J ends lost 7 bases and 4 bases respectively, with 10 bases between them. The germline V gene has CDR1 DFQATT and CDR2 SNEGSKA (reference sequence). The CDR3 spans 11 residues. CDR3 in amino acids: CSVKDPYGYTF. The CDR3 DNA reads as TGCAGTGTCAAGGACCCCTATGGCTACACCTTC.

The chain joins TRBV5-6 to TRBJ2-5; D is uncertain. V dropped 1 base and J dropped 3 bases, with 7 bases sitting between them. CDR3 length equals 13 residues. Germline V gene sequence: CDR1 SGHDT, CDR2 YYEEEE. The CDR3 DNA sequence: TGTGCCAGCAGCTTGTACTGGGAAGAGACCCAGTACTTC. Protein: CASSLYWEETQYF.

This chain joins TRBV6-1 and TRBJ1-1; D might be TRBD1 (5 bases). V lost 3 bases and J 1 base, leaving 18 bases between the germline ends. Germline CDR1 MNHNS, CDR2 SASEGT. CDR3 length equals 17 residues. The chain's CDR3 is CASSDLHTGHTNTEAFF. CDR3 DNA: TGTGCCAGCAGTGACCTTCACACCGGACACACGAACACTGAAGCTTTCTTT.

The chain couples TRBV10-2 to TRBJ2-5, with D unresolved. CDR1 WSHSY and CDR2 SAAADI come from the germline V gene. The CDR3 length is 13 residues. V was clipped by 0 bases and J by 5 bases, with 7 bases between them. The CDR3 sequence is CASSESRPETQYF. DNA for the CDR3: TGCGCCAGCAGTGAGTCGAGACCGGAGACCCAGTACTTC.

The chain carries TRBV5-1 and TRBJ2-2; no firm D call. There are 13 residues in the CDR3. Germline V gene sequence: CDR1 SGHRS, CDR2 YFSETQ. The V end was cut by 2 bases, the J end by 6 bases, with 8 bases between. Written as DNA, the CDR3 is TGCGCCAGCAGCTTCGGGTACTCCGGGGAGCTGTTTTTT. It translates to CASSFGYSGELFF.

The chain combines TRBV27 with TRBJ2-1; TRBD2 might be the D (6 bases). Trimming shortened V by 5 bases and J by 4 bases, and 12 bases separated the two germline ends. The CDR3 has 14 amino acids. CDR1 and CDR2 from the germline V gene are MNHEY and SMNVEV (reference sequence). DNA of the CDR3: TGTGCCAGCAGTACAGGAAGCGGGTACAATGAGCAGTTCTTC. Its translation is CASSTGSGYNEQFF.

The gene calls are TRBV6-5 and TRBJ2-4, with D possibly TRBD2 on 6 matching bases. The CDR3 is made up of 15 amino acids. Germline CDR1 reads MNHEY; CDR2 reads SVGAGI. Trimming removed 4 bases at V and 0 bases at J, with 10 bases between. The DNA for the CDR3 is TGTGCCAGCAGTTCTGACGGGGGAGCCAAAAACATTCAGTACTTC. The encoded protein is CASSSDGGAKNIQYF.

The chain carries TRBV4-1 and TRBJ2-5, with 7 bases that match TRBD2. The germline gives CDR1 MGHRA, CDR2 YSYEKL. V trimming: 3 bases; J trimming: 3 bases; junction bases outside the gene matches: 10. CDR3 length: 16 amino acids. CDR3 DNA sequence: TGCGCCAGCAGCCATCGGGAGGAGGACGCTAAAGAGACCCAGTACTTC. Protein: CASSHREEDAKETQYF.

In this sample, this clonotype turned up once. The V call is TRBV12-3 or TRBV12-4, the J call TRBJ2-2, with TRBD2 matching 10 bases. The CDR3 has 15 amino acids. Unmatched junction bases numbered 2, after V lost 3 bases and J lost 4 bases. The CDR3 is CASSLGLAFTGELFF. The CDR3 DNA reads as TGTGCCAGCAGTTTGGGACTAGCGTTCACCGGGGAGCTGTTTTTT.

The rearrangement uses TRBV5-6 and TRBJ1-6; the match to TRBD1 covers 7 bases. After removal of 4 bases from V and 7 bases from J, the junction contained 2 bases not matched to a gene. The germline V gene has CDR1 SGHDT and CDR2 YYEEEE. The CDR3 is 13 amino acids. The CDR3, as DNA: TGTGCCAGCAGCCCGGGACAGAATTCACCCCTCCACTTT. Its protein is CASSPGQNSPLHF.

This chain joins TRBV20-1 and TRBJ2-3; D is possibly TRBD2 (5 bases). The CDR3 totals 13 residues. Germline CDR1 is DFQATT and CDR2 is SNEGSKA (reference sequence). Between the trimmed V and J ends, which lost 6 bases and 1 base, there was a span of 11 bases. CDR3 nucleotides: TGCAGTGCGGGAGATGGGGGCACAGATACGCAGTATTTT. Translated: CSAGDGGTDTQYF.

The V call is TRBV7-9, the J call TRBJ2-2; TRBD2 matches at 7 bases. The germline gives CDR1 SEHNR, CDR2 FQNEAQ (reference sequence). The CDR3 runs 15 residues. The J segment lost 6 bases and the V segment lost 10 bases, leaving 14 bases of the junction unmatched. CDR3 in amino acids: CATLEAGLPSGELFF. CDR3 sequence (DNA): TGTGCCACCTTAGAAGCGGGACTCCCCTCCGGGGAGCTGTTTTTT. Full variable domain (remainder filled in from reference TRBV7-9 and TRBJ2-2): DTGVSQNPRHKITKRGQNVTFRCDPISEHNRLYWYRQTLGQGPEFLTYFQNEAQLEKSRLLSDRFSAERPKGSFSTLEIQRTEQGDSAMYLCATLEAGLPSGELFFGEGSRLTVL.

The V call is TRBV20-1, the J call TRBJ2-4; D is tentatively TRBD1 or TRBD2 (6 bases each). Trimming left V 0 bases short and J 1 base short, with 19 bases between. CDR1 and CDR2 from the germline V gene are DFQATT and SNEGSKA (reference sequence). The CDR3 covers 18 residues. The CDR3 DNA reads as TGCAGTGCTAGAGATACTCGGGAGCGAAGGGGGGCCAAAAACATTCAGTACTTC. Amino acids: CSARDTRERRGAKNIQYF.